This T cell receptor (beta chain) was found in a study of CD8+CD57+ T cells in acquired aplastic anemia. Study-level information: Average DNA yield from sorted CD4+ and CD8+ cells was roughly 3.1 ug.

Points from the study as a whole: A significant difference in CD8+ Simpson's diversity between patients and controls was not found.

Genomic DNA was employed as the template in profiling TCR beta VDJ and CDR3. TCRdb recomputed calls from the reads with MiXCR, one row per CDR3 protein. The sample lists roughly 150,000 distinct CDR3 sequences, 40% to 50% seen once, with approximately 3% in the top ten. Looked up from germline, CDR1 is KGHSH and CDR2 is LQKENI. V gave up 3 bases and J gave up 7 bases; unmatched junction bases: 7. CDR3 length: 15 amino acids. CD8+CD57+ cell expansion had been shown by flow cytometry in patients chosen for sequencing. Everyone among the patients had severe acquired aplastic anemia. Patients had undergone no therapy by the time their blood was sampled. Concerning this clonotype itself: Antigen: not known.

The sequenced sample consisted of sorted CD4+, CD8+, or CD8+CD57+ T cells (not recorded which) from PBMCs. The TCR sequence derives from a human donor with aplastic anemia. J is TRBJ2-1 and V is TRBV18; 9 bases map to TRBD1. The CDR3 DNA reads TGTGCCAGCTCACCCGGGACAGGGTTCGAGAATGAGCAGTTCTTC. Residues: CASSPGTGFENEQFF.